The 9 T cell receptor beta chains presented below share a single source sample, sequenced in a study of blood T cell repertoires in COVID-19. Data came from immunoSEQ multiplex PCR; TCRdb stores just in-frame clones and leaves some out. Altogether 20,000 to 25,000 clones are present, approximately 88% being singletons, with the ten largest covering about a fifth. Sequencing was carried out using peripheral blood. The receptors here all came from an elderly man with active or convalescent COVID-19.

This clone was detected once. An end of the junction differs from the germline gene, which may be a read error. J is TRBJ1-2 and V is TRBV9; D is undetermined. CDR3 length: 11 amino acids. Germline lookup yields CDR1 SGDLS and CDR2 YYNGEE. This chain's CDR3 is CASSDYYGYTF. CDR3 nucleotide sequence: TGTGCCAGCAGCGATTACTACGGCTACACCTTC. The full variable domain, completed using reference TRBV9 and TRBJ1-2, is DSGVTQTPKHLITATGQRVTLRCSPRSGDLSVYWYQQSLDQGLQFLIQYYNGEERAKGNILERFSAQQFPDLHSELNLSSLELGDSALYFCASSDYYGYTFGSGTRLTVV.

A word on this clone: A junction boundary mismatches the germline segment, possibly from a read error. This chain uses TRBV28 with TRBJ1-3; D is perhaps TRBD1 (6 bases). The CDR3 spans 16 residues. Germline values: CDR1 MDHEN, CDR2 SYDVKM. CDR3 region: CASSSYGGGGGITIYF. In DNA form, the CDR3 reads TGTGCCAGCTCCTCCTACGGGGGGGGCGGCGGAATCACCATATATTTT. Drawing the rest from reference TRBV28 and TRBJ1-3, the complete variable domain is DVKVTQSSRYLVKRTGEKVFLECVQDMDHENMFWYRQDPGLGLRLIYFSYDVKMKEKGDIPEGYSVSREKKERFSLILESASTNQTSMYLCASSSYGGGGGITIYFGEGSWLTVV.

The rearrangement uses TRBV29-1 and TRBJ2-1; possibly TRBD2 for D (5 bases). This CDR3 is 14 amino acids long. CDR1 and CDR2 (germline): SQVTM, ANQGSEA. The germline V and J ends were trimmed by 3 bases and 0 bases, with 9 bases remaining between them. CDR3 protein: CSVDRRSSYNEQFF. The DNA of the CDR3 is TGCAGCGTTGATAGGAGGAGCTCCTACAATGAGCAGTTCTTC.

The chain is built from TRBV2 and TRBJ1-1, with 7 bases matching TRBD1. CDR1 is SNHLY, CDR2 FYNNEI, per germline. Germline trimming cut 9 bases from V and 4 bases from J; bases unmatched to any gene: 11. CDR3 length: 14 amino acids. DNA for the CDR3: TGTGCCAGTCGGACCACCCAGGGGGGCACTGAAGCTTTCTTT. Residues: CASRTTQGGTEAFF.

The rearrangement links TRBV5-1 to TRBJ2-1; D possibly corresponds to TRBD2 (6 bases). Per germline, CDR1 SGHRS and CDR2 YFSETQ. The V end was cut by 4 bases, the J end by 5 bases, with 13 bases between. The CDR3 extends over 14 amino acids. Written as DNA, the CDR3 is TGCGCCAGCAGCACGCAGGGACTCGACAATGAGCAGTTCTTC. It encodes CASSTQGLDNEQFF. The full variable domain, its missing parts supplied by reference TRBV5-1 and TRBJ2-1, is KAGVTQTPRYLIKTRGQQVTLSCSPISGHRSVSWYQQTPGQGLQFLFEYFSETQRNKGNFPGRFSGRQFSNSRSEMNVSTLELGDSALYLCASSTQGLDNEQFFGPGTRLTVL.

Only one count was recorded for this clone. The chain combines TRBV7-8 with TRBJ1-2; 7 bases are shared with TRBD1. The CDR3 has 16 amino acids. The V segment lost 5 bases and the J segment 6 bases; nucleotides outside the gene matches: 15. Germline CDR1 is SGHVS and CDR2 is FQNEAQ. CDR3 in DNA: TGTGCCAGCAGCCCTAGACCGCTCGACAGGGAAGATGGCTACACCTTC. Its translation is CASSPRPLDREDGYTF.

V usage is TRBV24-1 and J usage is TRBJ1-1; D is unclear. The V and J ends lost 5 bases and 0 bases respectively, with 6 bases between them. Per the germline V gene, CDR1 is KGHDR and CDR2 is SFDVKD. The CDR3 runs to 13 residues. CDR3 region: CATSGMLNTEAFF. CDR3 nucleotides: TGTGCCACCAGTGGTATGTTGAACACTGAAGCTTTCTTT.

V and J are TRBV5-1 and TRBJ2-5; D is undetermined. CDR3 length: 14 amino acids. The V and J ends lost 0 bases and 2 bases respectively, with 8 bases between them. CDR1 is SGHRS and CDR2 is YFSETQ in the germline V gene. In DNA form, the CDR3 reads TGCGCCAGCAGCTTGGGGTACAGTCAAGAGACCCAGTACTTC. Protein sequence: CASSLGYSQETQYF.

V is TRBV30 and J is TRBJ1-2; D is possibly TRBD1 (6 bases). Per germline, CDR1 GTSNPN and CDR2 SVGIG (reference sequence). Deletions cut 3 bases from V and 7 bases from J, with 9 bases between. The CDR3 sequence is 11 residues long. CDR3 residues: CAWRGAGGYTF. CDR3 nucleotide sequence: TGTGCCTGGAGGGGGGCAGGTGGCTACACCTTC.